This TCR beta chain was identified in a study of shared clonotypes between healthy human individuals. General observations from the study: The sharing of 4% to 5.5% of naive CD4 clonotypes was seen across a handful of donors. Relative to clonotypes present in all four donors, those not shared had lower generation probabilities.

Some 30,000 T cell genomes, or about 190 ng DNA, went into the sorted-subset replicate PCRs. Using immunoSEQ multiplex PCR, the repertoire was profiled, and TCRdb retains in-frame clones only, with some absent. The sample lists roughly 2.5 million clones, roughly nine tenths occurring once. The study separated CD4+ cells into CD45RA+ naive and CD45RA-negative memory subsets. About this clone itself: Its specificity is unknown.

CDR3 length: 14 residues. Trimming left V 6 bases short and J 3 bases short, with 14 bases between. Germline CDR1 KGHSH, CDR2 LQKENI. The rearrangement uses TRBV18 and TRBJ1-1; possibly TRBD1 for D (6 bases). This sequence originates from a man younger than 30 in good health. Sequenced sample: naive CD4+ T cells sorted from blood. The subset is: CD45RA+ positively selected. The CDR3, as DNA: TGTGCCAGCTCCCGCAGGGAGGGGGACACTGAAGCTTTCTTT. Translated, it gives CASSRREGDTEAFF.